A selection of T cell receptor beta chains follows, all from one sample in a study of shared clonotypes between healthy human individuals. Here immunoSEQ multiplex PCR was the method, and the copy in TCRdb shows in-frame clones only, minus some. This sample has under 2,000,000 clones; about 95% occur once, and the top ten carry less than 1.5%. Sequenced input: naive CD8+ T cells sorted from blood. All receptors derive from a man between 18 and 35 years old in good health. Both conserved end residues are part of each CDR3. The D gene is left open where the match is weak. The size entry is marked missing in some rows and otherwise reads once, few, many or a size class.

clone size	J gene	V gene	D gene	CDR3 protein	CDR3 DNA
.	TRBJ2-7	TRBV4-3	.	CASSQEEVPKYEQYF	TGCGCCAGCAGCCAAGAGGAGGTCCCTAAGTACGAGCAGTACTTC
.	TRBJ2-7	TRBV2	TRBD2	CASSEIAGHYEQYF	TGTGCCAGCAGTGAAATAGCGGGCCACTACGAGCAGTACTTC
.	TRBJ2-3	TRBV28	TRBD1	CATLGQGVDTQYF	TGTGCCACCCTGGGACAGGGAGTAGATACGCAGTATTTT
.	TRBJ1-4	TRBV5-6	.	CASSLGQSNEKLFF	TGTGCCAGCAGCTTGGGACAGAGTAATGAAAAACTGTTTTTT
.	TRBJ2-5	TRBV5-4	.	CASSPDTGLGETQYF	TGTGCCAGCAGCCCTGATACAGGGTTGGGAGAGACCCAGTACTTC
.	TRBJ2-7	TRBV29-1	.	CSVEDPFRAYEQYF	TGCAGCGTTGAAGATCCCTTCCGGGCCTACGAGCAGTACTTC
once	TRBJ2-2	TRBV9	.	CASSVVGGTNTGELFF	TGTGCCAGCAGCGTAGTGGGCGGCACGAACACCGGGGAGCTGTTTTTT
.	TRBJ2-1	TRBV9	.	CASSEGGGTVQFF	TGTGCCAGCAGCGAGGGAGGGGGGACGGTCCAGTTCTTC
.	TRBJ1-5	TRBV15	.	CATSREDRTDQPQHF	TGTGCCACCAGCAGAGAAGACAGGACTGATCAGCCCCAGCATTTT
.	TRBJ1-6	TRBV15	TRBD1	CATSSEGQGARNSPLHF	TGTGCCACCAGCAGCGAGGGACAGGGGGCGCGTAATTCACCCCTCCACTTT
.	TRBJ2-1	TRBV4-3	.	CASRPPTLKQFF	TGCGCCAGCAGACCTCCTACCCTGAAGCAGTTCTTC
.	TRBJ2-2	TRBV10-2	.	CASSEGQAWRPGELFF	TGCGCCAGCAGTGAGGGGCAGGCATGGCGCCCCGGGGAGCTGTTTTTT
.	TRBJ2-1	TRBV4-3	.	CASSQDLGTSYNEQFF	TGCGCCAGCAGCCAAGACCTAGGGACTTCCTACAATGAGCAGTTCTTC
.	TRBJ1-1	TRBV2	TRBD1	CASSETWTGEGTEAFF	TGTGCCAGCAGTGAAACCTGGACAGGGGAGGGCACTGAAGCTTTCTTT
.	TRBJ2-7	TRBV14	.	CASSQPGGWEQYF	TGTGCCAGCAGCCAACCCGGGGGCTGGGAGCAGTACTTC
.	TRBJ2-7	TRBV2	.	CASCTWGEGDEQYF	TGTGCCAGCTGTACTTGGGGAGAGGGTGATGAGCAGTACTTC
.	TRBJ2-7	TRBV6-6	.	CASSWGITYEQYF	TGTGCCAGCAGTTGGGGCATCACCTACGAGCAGTACTTC
.	TRBJ1-4	TRBV7-6	TRBD1	CASSPDRENEKLFF	TGTGCCAGCAGCCCGGACAGGGAGAATGAAAAACTGTTTTTT
.	TRBJ1-5	TRBV27	TRBD1	CASSQGTGASNQPQHF	TGTGCCAGCAGTCAGGGGACAGGGGCAAGCAATCAGCCCCAGCATTTT
.	TRBJ2-5	TRBV7-9	TRBD1	CASSPRQGEENQETQYF	TGTGCCAGCAGCCCGAGACAGGGAGAGGAAAACCAAGAGACCCAGTACTTC
.	TRBJ1-1	TRBV2	.	CASTVTSSVNTEAFF	TGTGCCAGCACCGTAACCTCTTCAGTGAACACTGAAGCTTTCTTT
.	TRBJ2-3	TRBV10-3	.	CAISESPGPNTQYF	TGTGCCATCAGTGAGTCACCCGGGCCAAATACGCAGTATTTT
.	TRBJ2-7	TRBV7-8	.	CASSFGLNYEQYF	TGTGCCAGCAGCTTTGGGCTAAACTACGAGCAGTACTTC
few	TRBJ1-3	TRBV19	TRBD1	CASSPRTGISNTIYF	TGTGCCAGTAGTCCCCGGACAGGGATCTCAAACACCATATATTTT
.	TRBJ2-1	TRBV11-2	.	CASSLVPGSYNEQFF	TGTGCCAGCAGCTTAGTACCTGGGTCCTACAATGAGCAGTTCTTC
.	TRBJ2-7	TRBV2	.	CASTRGDYEQYF	TGTGCCAGCACGAGGGGGGACTACGAGCAGTACTTC
.	TRBJ1-5	TRBV2	.	CASSDSGGGAQHF	TGTGCCAGCAGTGATTCCGGAGGGGGGGCCCAGCATTTT
.	TRBJ1-2	TRBV2	TRBD1	CASRHTGEHYGYTF	TGTGCCAGCAGGCATACAGGGGAACACTATGGCTACACCTTC
.	TRBJ2-1	TRBV4-1	TRBD2	CASSITSGSYNEQFF	TGCGCCAGCAGCATCACTAGCGGTTCCTACAATGAGCAGTTCTTC
.	TRBJ2-2	TRBV9	TRBD1	CASSPQDRVTGELFF	TGTGCCAGCAGCCCCCAGGACAGGGTCACCGGGGAGCTGTTTTTT
.	TRBJ2-1	TRBV5-4	.	CASSPLALVGNEQFF	TGTGCCAGCAGCCCTCTAGCCTTAGTTGGCAATGAGCAGTTCTTC
.	TRBJ2-2	TRBV6-5	.	CASSYSILAGELFF	TGTGCCAGCAGTTACTCGATACTCGCCGGGGAGCTGTTTTTT
.	TRBJ2-1	TRBV2	.	CASSPGQNWNEQFF	TGTGCCAGCAGTCCCGGACAGAATTGGAATGAGCAGTTCTTC
.	TRBJ2-6	TRBV21-1	.	CASSRRGRRSGANVLTF	TGTGCCAGCAGTCGGAGGGGCAGGCGCTCTGGGGCCAACGTCCTGACTTTC
.	TRBJ2-7	TRBV27	.	CASSLVHSTDEQYF	TGTGCCAGCAGTTTAGTTCACAGTACGGACGAGCAGTACTTC
once	TRBJ2-2	TRBV7-9	TRBD1	CASRPPETGPLHGELFF	TGTGCCAGCAGACCACCCGAGACAGGGCCCTTACACGGGGAGCTGTTTTTT
.	TRBJ2-5	TRBV9	TRBD2	CASSDGAGGGLETQYF	TGTGCCAGCAGCGATGGGGCTGGGGGAGGGTTGGAGACCCAGTACTTC
.	TRBJ2-1	TRBV11-2	TRBD1	CASSLSWTGISYNEQFF	TGTGCCAGCAGCTTATCATGGACAGGTATCTCCTACAATGAGCAGTTCTTC
.	TRBJ2-1	TRBV4-3	TRBD2	CASSQDGRGVYNEQFF	TGCGCCAGCAGCCAAGACGGGAGGGGGGTCTACAATGAGCAGTTCTTC
.	TRBJ1-6	TRBV11-2	TRBD1	CASSFDPGQAPRFNSPLHF	TGTGCCAGCAGCTTCGACCCTGGACAGGCACCAAGATTTAATTCACCCCTCCACTTT
.	TRBJ1-2	TRBV5-6	TRBD1	CASSFGTGGNGYTF	TGTGCCAGCAGCTTTGGGACAGGGGGGAATGGCTACACCTTC
.	TRBJ1-3	TRBV4-3	.	CASSQEGSSGNTIYF	TGCGCCAGCAGCCAAGAGGGGAGCTCTGGAAACACCATATATTTT
.	TRBJ2-7	TRBV27	.	CASRGLSYEQYF	TGTGCCAGCAGGGGTCTGAGCTACGAGCAGTACTTC
.	TRBJ2-3	TRBV27	.	CASSLRGGDSTDTQYF	TGTGCCAGCAGTTTAAGGGGCGGGGACAGCACAGATACGCAGTATTTT
.	TRBJ1-5	TRBV10-3	.	CAISNYRDQPQHF	TGTGCCATCAGTAATTACAGGGATCAGCCCCAGCATTTT
few	TRBJ1-1	TRBV19	TRBD1	CASSPRTGSFTEAFF	TGTGCCAGTAGTCCTAGGACAGGGTCATTCACTGAAGCTTTCTTT
.	TRBJ2-2	TRBV27	.	CASSLSPTTGELFF	TGTGCCAGCAGTTTAAGTCCGACGACCGGGGAGCTGTTTTTT
.	TRBJ2-1	TRBV7-6	TRBD1	CASTLQGADSYNEQFF	TGTGCCAGCACCTTACAGGGGGCGGACTCCTACAATGAGCAGTTCTTC
.	TRBJ2-7	TRBV11-2	.	CASSSGQTNEQYF	TGTGCCAGCAGCTCAGGACAGACAAACGAGCAGTACTTC
.	TRBJ2-1	TRBV7-8	TRBD2	CASSLESLYWASGSYNEQFF	TGTGCCAGCAGCTTAGAGAGTCTTTATTGGGCTAGCGGGAGCTACAATGAGCAGTTCTTC
.	TRBJ2-2	TRBV5-1	.	CASSLLWENTGELFF	TGCGCCAGCAGCTTGCTATGGGAGAACACCGGGGAGCTGTTTTTT
.	TRBJ2-1	TRBV27	.	CASSLWADNEQFF	TGTGCCAGCAGTTTATGGGCCGACAATGAGCAGTTCTTC
.	TRBJ1-2	TRBV7-9	TRBD1	CASRRPGQELGYTF	TGTGCCAGCAGAAGACCGGGACAGGAGTTAGGCTACACCTTC
.	TRBJ2-7	TRBV12-5	.	CASGSDYYYEQYF	TGTGCTAGTGGATCGGACTACTACTACGAGCAGTACTTC
.	TRBJ1-1	TRBV7-2	.	CASSLESGTAILNAEAFF	TGTGCCAGCAGCTTAGAGTCGGGGACGGCGATACTGAATGCTGAAGCTTTCTTT
.	TRBJ2-7	TRBV5-6	.	CASSDSGLAYEQYF	TGTGCCAGCAGCGACAGCGGGCTAGCCTACGAGCAGTACTTC
.	TRBJ2-7	TRBV2	TRBD2	CARTGAAGSYEQYF	TGTGCCAGGACTGGGGCAGCGGGATCCTACGAGCAGTACTTC
.	TRBJ2-1	TRBV7-9	TRBD2	CASSLGLAGVNEQFF	TGTGCCAGCAGCTTAGGACTAGCGGGAGTTAATGAGCAGTTCTTC
.	TRBJ2-2	TRBV14	TRBD1	CASSQLGQPATGELFF	TGTGCCAGCAGCCAATTGGGACAGCCCGCCACCGGGGAGCTGTTTTTT
.	TRBJ1-5	TRBV27	.	CASSPSTGDSNQPQHF	TGTGCCAGCAGTCCCTCGACAGGAGATAGCAATCAGCCCCAGCATTTT